This T cell receptor beta chain is drawn from a study of T cells expressing NK-cell markers. Whole-study context: TCR beta repertoires came from sorted CD3+CD56+NKG2C+, CD3+CD56+NKG2C- and CD3+CD56-NKG2C+ T cells.

Of note for this clonotype: Its antigen is unknown.

Study-wide findings and caveats: These clonotypes additionally ranked first within the CD3+CD56-NKG2C+ fraction of a few donors.

Production of TCR beta cDNA relied on 5'RACE template switching with UMIs. TCRdb re-called the 5' RACE reads, yielding one record per CDR3 amino acid sequence without DNA. The sample table sets out some 600,000 distinct CDR3 sequences. The sample consisted of blood T cells: a sorted CD56 or NKG2C T cell subset, CD4+ or CD8+ T cells, or bulk PBMC T cells (not recorded which). This TCR derives from a man aged 18 to 29 in good health.

This CDR3 reads CSAPLAKNIQYF. The V call is TRBV20-1, the J call TRBJ2-4. This CDR3 has 12 residues. Looked up from germline, CDR1 is DFQATT and CDR2 is SNEGSKA (reference sequence).